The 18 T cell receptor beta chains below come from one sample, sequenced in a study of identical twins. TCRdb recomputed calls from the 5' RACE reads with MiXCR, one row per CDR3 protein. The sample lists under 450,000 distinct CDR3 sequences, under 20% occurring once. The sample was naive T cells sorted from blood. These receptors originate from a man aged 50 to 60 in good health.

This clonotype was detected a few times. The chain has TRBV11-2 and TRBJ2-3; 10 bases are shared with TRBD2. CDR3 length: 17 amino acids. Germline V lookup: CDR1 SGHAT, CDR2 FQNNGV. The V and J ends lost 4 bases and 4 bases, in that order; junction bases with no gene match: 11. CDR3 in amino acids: CASSSLAGVYVADTQYF. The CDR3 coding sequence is TGTGCCAGCAGCTCGCTAGCGGGGGTGTATGTCGCAGATACGCAGTATTTT.

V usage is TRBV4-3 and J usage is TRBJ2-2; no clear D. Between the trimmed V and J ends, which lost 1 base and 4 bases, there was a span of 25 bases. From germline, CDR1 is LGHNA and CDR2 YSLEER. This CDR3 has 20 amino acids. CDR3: CASSQVYLFEDRFSTGELFF. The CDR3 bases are TGCGCCAGCAGCCAAGTTTATCTATTTGAGGACCGGTTTTCCACCGGGGAGCTGTTTTTT.

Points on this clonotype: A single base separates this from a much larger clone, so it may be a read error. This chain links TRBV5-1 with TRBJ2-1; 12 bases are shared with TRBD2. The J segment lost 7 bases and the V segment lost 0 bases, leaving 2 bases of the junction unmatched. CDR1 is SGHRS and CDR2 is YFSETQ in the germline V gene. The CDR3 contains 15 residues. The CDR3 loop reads CASSLETSGSNEQFF. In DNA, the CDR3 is TGCGCCAGCAGCTTGGAGACTAGCGGGAGTAATGAGCAGTTCTTC.

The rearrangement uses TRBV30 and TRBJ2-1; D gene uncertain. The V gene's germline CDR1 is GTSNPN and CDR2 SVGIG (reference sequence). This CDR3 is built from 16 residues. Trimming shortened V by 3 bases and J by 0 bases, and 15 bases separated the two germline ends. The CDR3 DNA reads TGTGCCTGGAGAGGTGACCTAGGTAGCTCCTACAATGAGCAGTTCTTC. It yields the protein CAWRGDLGSSYNEQFF.

The CDR3 DNA reads TGCGCCAGCAGTGGGAAGCCCGGCGGGAACGAGCAGTACTTC. Its protein is CASSGKPGGNEQYF. The rearrangement joins TRBV10-2 to TRBJ2-7; maybe TRBD2 (6 bases). V was shortened by 4 bases and J by 5 bases, with 15 bases between the two germline ends. CDR1 and CDR2 (germline): WSHSY, SAAADI. This CDR3 comprises 14 residues.

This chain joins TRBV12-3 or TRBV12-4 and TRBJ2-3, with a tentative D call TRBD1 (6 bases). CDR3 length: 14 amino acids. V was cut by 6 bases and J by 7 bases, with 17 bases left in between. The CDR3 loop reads CASSLGTRHNTQYF. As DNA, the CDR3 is TGTGCCAGCAGCCTCGGGACACGACATAATACGCAGTATTTT.

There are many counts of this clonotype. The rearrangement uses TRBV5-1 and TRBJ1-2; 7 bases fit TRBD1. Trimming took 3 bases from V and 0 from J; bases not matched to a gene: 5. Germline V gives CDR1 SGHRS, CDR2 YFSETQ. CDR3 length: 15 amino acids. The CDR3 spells CASSWWDRSNYGYTF. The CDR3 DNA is TGCGCCAGCAGCTGGTGGGACAGATCTAACTATGGCTACACCTTC.

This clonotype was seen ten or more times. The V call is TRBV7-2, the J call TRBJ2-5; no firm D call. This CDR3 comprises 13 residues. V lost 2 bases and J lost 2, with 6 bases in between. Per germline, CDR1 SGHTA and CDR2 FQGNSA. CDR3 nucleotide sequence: TGTGCCAGCAGCTTAATGGAACAAGAGACCCAGTACTTC. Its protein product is CASSLMEQETQYF.

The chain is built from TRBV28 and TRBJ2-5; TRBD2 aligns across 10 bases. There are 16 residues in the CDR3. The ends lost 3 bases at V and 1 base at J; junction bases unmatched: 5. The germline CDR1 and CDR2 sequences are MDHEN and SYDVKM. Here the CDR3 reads CASSLGSGRIQETQYF. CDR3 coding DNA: TGTGCCAGCAGTTTGGGTAGCGGGAGGATCCAAGAGACCCAGTACTTC.

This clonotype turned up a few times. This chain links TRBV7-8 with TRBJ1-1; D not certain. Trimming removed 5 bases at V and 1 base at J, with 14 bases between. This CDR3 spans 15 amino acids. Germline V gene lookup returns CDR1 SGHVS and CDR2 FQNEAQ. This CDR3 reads CASSTFRAENTEAFF. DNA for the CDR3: TGTGCCAGCAGCACGTTCCGTGCAGAGAACACTGAAGCTTTCTTT.

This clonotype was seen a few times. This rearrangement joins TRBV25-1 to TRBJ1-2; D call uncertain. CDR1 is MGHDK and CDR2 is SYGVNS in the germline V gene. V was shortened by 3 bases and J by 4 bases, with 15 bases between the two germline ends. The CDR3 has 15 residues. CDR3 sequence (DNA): TGTGCCAGCAGTGACGGCTGGTTAAGTAGCTATGGCTACACCTTC. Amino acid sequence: CASSDGWLSSYGYTF.

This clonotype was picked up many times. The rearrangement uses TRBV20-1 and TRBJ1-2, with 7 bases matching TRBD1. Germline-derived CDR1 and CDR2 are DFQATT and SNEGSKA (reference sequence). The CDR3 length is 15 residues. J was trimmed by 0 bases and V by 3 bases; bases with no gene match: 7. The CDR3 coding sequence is TGCAGTGCTAGCAGTCCGACAGGGACTAACTATGGCTACACCTTC. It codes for CSASSPTGTNYGYTF.

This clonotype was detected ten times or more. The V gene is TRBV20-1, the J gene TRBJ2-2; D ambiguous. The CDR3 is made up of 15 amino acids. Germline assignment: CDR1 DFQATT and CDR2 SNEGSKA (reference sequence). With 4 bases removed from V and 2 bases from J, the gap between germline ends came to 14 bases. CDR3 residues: CSANGQPLNTGELFF. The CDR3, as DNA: TGCAGTGCTAATGGTCAACCATTAAACACCGGGGAGCTGTTTTTT.

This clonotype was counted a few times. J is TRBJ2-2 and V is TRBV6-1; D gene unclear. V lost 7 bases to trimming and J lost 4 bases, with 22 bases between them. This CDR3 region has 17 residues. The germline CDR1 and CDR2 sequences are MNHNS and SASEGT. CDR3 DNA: TGTGCCAGCAAAGTGGGGTCGGTTTCGGTGGGCACCGGGGAGCTGTTTTTT. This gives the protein CASKVGSVSVGTGELFF.

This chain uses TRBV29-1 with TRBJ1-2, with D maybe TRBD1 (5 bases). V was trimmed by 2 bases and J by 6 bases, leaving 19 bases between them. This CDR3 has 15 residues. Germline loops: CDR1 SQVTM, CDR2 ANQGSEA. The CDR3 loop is CSVESFGRDGDGYTF. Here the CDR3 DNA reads TGCAGCGTTGAATCTTTTGGCAGGGATGGGGATGGCTACACCTTC.

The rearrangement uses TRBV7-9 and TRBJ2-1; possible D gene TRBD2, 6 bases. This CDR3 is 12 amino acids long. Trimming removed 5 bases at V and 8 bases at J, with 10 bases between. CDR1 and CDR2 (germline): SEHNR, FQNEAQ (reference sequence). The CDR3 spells CASSQGGHEQFF. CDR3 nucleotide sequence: TGTGCCAGCAGCCAGGGAGGCCATGAGCAGTTCTTC.

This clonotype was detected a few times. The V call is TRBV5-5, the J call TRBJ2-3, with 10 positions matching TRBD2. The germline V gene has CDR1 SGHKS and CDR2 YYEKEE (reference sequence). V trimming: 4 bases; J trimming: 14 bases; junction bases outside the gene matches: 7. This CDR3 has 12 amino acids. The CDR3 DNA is TGTGCCAGCAGCCTAGGGACTAGCGTTTTGTATTTT. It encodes CASSLGTSVLYF.

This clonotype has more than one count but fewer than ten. The CDR3: CASIGPGQPNIQYF. Here the CDR3 DNA reads TGCGCCAGCATCGGCCCGGGACAGCCAAACATTCAGTACTTC. The rearrangement uses TRBV5-1 and TRBJ2-4, with TRBD1 matching over 7 bases. Germline trimming cut 6 bases from V and 6 bases from J; bases unmatched to any gene: 9. The germline V gene has CDR1 SGHRS and CDR2 YFSETQ. This CDR3 is built from 14 residues.